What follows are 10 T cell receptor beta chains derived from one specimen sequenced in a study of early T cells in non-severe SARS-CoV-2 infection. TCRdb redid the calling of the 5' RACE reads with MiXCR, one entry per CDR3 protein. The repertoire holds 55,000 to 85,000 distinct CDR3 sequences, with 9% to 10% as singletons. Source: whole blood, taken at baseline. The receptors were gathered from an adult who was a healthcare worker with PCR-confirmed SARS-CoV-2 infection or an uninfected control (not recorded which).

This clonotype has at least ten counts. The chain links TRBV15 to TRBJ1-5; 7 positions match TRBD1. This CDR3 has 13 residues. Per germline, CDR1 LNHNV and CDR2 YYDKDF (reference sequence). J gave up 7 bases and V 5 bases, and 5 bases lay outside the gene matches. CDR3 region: CATSDRDWQPQHF. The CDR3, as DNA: TGTGCCACCAGCGACAGGGACTGGCAGCCCCAGCATTTT. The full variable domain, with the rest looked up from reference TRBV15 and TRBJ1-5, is DAMVIQNPRYQVTQFGKPVTLSCSQTLNHNVMYWYQQKSSQAPKLLFHYYDKDFNNEADTPDNFQSRRPNTSFCFLDIRSPGLGDTAMYLCATSDRDWQPQHFGDGTRLSIL.

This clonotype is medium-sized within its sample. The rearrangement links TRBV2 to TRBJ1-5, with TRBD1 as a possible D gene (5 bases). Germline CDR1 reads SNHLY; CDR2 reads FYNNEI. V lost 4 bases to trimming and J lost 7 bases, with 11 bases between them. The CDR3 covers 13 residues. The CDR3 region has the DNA TGTGCCAGCAGTGGGGGCAGGCAACAGCCCCAGCATTTT. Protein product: CASSGGRQQPQHF.

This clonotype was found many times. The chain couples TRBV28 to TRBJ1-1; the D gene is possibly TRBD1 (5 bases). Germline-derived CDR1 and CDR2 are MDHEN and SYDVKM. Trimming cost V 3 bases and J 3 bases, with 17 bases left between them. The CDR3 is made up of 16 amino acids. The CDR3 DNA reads TGTGCCAGCAGTTTGTACTGGGGCGGAGGGGACACTGAAGCTTTCTTT. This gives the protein CASSLYWGGGDTEAFF.

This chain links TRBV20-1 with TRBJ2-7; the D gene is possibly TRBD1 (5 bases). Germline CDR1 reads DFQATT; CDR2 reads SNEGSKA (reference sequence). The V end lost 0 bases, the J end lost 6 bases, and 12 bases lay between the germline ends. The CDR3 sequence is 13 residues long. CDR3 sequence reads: CSARDFRDGEQYF. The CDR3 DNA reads TGCAGTGCTAGAGATTTCAGGGATGGCGAGCAGTACTTC.

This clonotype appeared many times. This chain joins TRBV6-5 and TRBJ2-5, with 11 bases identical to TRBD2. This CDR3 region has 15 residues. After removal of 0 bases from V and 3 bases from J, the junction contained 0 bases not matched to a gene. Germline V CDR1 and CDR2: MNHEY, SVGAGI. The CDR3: CASSYSLAGEETQYF. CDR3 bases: TGTGCCAGCAGTTACTCACTAGCGGGAGAAGAGACCCAGTACTTC.

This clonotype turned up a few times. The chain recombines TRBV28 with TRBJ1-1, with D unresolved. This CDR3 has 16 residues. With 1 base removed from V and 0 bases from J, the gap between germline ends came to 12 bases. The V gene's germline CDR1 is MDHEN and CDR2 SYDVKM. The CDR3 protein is CASSLSPPELNTEAFF. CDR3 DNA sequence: TGTGCCAGCAGTTTATCACCTCCTGAGCTGAACACTGAAGCTTTCTTT.

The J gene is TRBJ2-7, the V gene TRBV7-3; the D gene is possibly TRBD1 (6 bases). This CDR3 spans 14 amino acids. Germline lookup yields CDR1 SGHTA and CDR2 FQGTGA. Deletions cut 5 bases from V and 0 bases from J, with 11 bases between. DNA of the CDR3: TGTGCCAGCAGCCCCAACAGGGACTCCTACGAGCAGTACTTC. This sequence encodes CASSPNRDSYEQYF.

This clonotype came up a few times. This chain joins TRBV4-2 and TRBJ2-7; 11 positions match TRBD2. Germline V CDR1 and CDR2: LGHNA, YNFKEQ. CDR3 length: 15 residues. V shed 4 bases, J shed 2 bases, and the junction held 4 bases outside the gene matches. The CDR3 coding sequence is TGTGCCAGCAGCCCGGGACTAGCGGAGACCTACGAGCAGTACTTC. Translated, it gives CASSPGLAETYEQYF.

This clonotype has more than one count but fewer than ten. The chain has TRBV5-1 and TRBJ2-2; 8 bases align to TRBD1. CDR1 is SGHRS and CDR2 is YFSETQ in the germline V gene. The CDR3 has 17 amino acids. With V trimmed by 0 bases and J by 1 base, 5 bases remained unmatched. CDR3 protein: CASSLARGQGNTGELFF. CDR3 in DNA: TGCGCCAGCAGCTTGGCCAGGGGGCAGGGGAACACCGGGGAGCTGTTTTTT.

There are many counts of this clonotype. CDR3 region: CSANIAGGGFVQYF. The DNA of the CDR3 is TGCAGTGCTAATATAGCGGGAGGGGGTTTCGTGCAGTACTTC. The rearrangement joins TRBV20-1 to TRBJ2-7, with 11 bases aligning to TRBD2. The ends lost 4 bases at V and 9 bases at J; junction bases unmatched: 11. In germline, CDR1 is DFQATT, CDR2 SNEGSKA (reference sequence). The CDR3 totals 14 residues.